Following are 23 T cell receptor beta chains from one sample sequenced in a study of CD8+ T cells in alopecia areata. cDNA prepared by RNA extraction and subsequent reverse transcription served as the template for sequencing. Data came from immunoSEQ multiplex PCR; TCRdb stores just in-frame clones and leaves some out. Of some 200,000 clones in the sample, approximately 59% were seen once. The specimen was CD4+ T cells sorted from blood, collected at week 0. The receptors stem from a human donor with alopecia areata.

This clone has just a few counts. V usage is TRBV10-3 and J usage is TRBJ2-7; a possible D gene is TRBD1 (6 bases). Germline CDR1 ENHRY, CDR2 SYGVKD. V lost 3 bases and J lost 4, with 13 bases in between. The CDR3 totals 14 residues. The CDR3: CAISDGQGIYEQYF. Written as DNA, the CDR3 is TGTGCCATCAGTGATGGGCAGGGGATATACGAGCAGTACTTC.

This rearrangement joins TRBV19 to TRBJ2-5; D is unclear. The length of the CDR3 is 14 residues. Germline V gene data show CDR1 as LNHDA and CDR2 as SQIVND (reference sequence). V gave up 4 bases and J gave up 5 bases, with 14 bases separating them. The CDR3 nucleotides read TGTGCCAGTAGTACTCATAGTGCCGCGGAGACCCAGTACTTC. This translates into CASSTHSAAETQYF.

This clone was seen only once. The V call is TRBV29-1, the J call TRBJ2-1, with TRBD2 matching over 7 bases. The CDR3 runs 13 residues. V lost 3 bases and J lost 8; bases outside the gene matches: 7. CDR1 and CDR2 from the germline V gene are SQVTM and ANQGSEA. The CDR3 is CSVEVRGGDEQFF. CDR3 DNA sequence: TGCAGCGTTGAGGTGAGGGGAGGGGATGAGCAGTTCTTC.

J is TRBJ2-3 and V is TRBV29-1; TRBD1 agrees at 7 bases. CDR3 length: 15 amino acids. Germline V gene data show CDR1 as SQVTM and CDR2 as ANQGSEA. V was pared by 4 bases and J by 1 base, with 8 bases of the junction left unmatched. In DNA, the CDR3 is TGCAGCGTTGGAGGGGGCCCCGAGGGCACAGATACGCAGTATTTT. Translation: CSVGGGPEGTDTQYF.

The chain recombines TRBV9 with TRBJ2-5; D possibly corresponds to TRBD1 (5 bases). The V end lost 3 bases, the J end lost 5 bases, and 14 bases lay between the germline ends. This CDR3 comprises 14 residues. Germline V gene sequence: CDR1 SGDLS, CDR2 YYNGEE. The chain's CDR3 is CASSETVYGETQYF. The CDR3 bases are TGTGCCAGCAGCGAGACAGTGTACGGTGAGACCCAGTACTTC.

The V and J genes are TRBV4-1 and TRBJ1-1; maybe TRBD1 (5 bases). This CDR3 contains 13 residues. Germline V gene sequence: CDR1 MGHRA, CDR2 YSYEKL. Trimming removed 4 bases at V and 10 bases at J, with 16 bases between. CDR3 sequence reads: CASSLRTRGAAFF. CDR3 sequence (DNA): TGCGCCAGCAGCCTACGGACAAGGGGAGCAGCTTTCTTT.

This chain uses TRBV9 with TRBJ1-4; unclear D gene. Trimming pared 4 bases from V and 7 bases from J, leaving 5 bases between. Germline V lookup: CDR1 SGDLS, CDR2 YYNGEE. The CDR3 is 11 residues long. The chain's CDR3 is CASSRSEKLFF. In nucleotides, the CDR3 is TGTGCCAGCAGCCGGAGTGAAAAACTGTTTTTT.

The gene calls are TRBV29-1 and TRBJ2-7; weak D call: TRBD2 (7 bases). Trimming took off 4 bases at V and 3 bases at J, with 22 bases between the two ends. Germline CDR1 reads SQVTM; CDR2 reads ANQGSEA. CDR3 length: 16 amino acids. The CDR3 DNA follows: TGCAGCGTTGCGGGGGGACCCGGGACACTCATCTACGAGCAGTACTTC. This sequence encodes CSVAGGPGTLIYEQYF.

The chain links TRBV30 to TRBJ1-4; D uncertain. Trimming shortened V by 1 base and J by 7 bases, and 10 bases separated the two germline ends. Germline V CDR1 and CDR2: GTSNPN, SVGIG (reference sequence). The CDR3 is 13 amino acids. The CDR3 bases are TGTGCCTGGAGTGGACTATTTCGTGAAAAACTGTTTTTT. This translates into CAWSGLFREKLFF.

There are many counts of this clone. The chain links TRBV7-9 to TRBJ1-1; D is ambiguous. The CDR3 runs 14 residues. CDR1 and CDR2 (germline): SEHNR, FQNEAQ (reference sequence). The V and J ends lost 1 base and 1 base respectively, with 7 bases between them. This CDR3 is CASSLGRQNTEAFF. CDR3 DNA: TGTGCCAGCAGCTTAGGGCGGCAGAACACTGAAGCTTTCTTT.

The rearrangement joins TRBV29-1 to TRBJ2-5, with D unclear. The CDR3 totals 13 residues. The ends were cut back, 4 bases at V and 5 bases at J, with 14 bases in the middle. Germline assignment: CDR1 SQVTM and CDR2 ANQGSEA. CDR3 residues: CSVAVAGGETQYF. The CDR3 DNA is TGCAGCGTTGCCGTCGCAGGTGGGGAGACCCAGTACTTC.

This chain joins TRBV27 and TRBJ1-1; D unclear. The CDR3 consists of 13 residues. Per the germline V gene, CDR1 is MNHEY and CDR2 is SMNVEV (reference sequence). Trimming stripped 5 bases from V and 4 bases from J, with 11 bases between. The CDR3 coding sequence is TGTGCCAGCAGTCCCCCGGGAAGCACTGAAGCTTTCTTT. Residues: CASSPPGSTEAFF.

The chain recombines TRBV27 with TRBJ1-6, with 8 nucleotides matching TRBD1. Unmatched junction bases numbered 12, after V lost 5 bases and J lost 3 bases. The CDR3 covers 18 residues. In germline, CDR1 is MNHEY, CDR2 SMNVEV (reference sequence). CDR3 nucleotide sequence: TGTGCCAGCAGTCCGCGGCTGGGGACAGGAGACTATAATTCACCCCTCCACTTT. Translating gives CASSPRLGTGDYNSPLHF.

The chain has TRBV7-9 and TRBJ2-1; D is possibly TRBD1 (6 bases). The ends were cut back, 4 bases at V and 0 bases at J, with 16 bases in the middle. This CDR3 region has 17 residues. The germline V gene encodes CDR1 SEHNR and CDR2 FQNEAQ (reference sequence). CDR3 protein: CASSSIGGPSSYNEQFF. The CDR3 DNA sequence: TGTGCCAGCAGCTCCATTGGGGGCCCAAGCTCCTACAATGAGCAGTTCTTC.

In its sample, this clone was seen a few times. The DNA for the CDR3 is TGCAGCGTCCTCCTGAGAGGGCCGAACACCGGGGAGCTGTTTTTT. As protein: CSVLLRGPNTGELFF. The J gene is TRBJ2-2, the V gene TRBV29-1, with D perhaps TRBD2 (5 bases). The CDR3 loop spans 15 amino acids. The germline V gene has CDR1 SQVTM and CDR2 ANQGSEA. Deletions cut 6 bases from V and 0 bases from J, with 14 bases between.

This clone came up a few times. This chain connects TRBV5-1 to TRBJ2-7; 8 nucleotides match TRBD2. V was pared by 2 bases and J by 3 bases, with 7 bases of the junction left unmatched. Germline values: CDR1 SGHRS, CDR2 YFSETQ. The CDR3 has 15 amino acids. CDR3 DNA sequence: TGCGCCAGCAGCTTTAGCGGGGACCCACTCTACGAGCAGTACTTC. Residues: CASSFSGDPLYEQYF.

The CDR3 DNA reads TGTGCCAGCAGTTTATGGGGGATCGGCAATCAGCCCCAGCATTTT. This sequence encodes CASSLWGIGNQPQHF. This chain joins TRBV27 and TRBJ1-5; D perhaps matches TRBD1 (5 bases). Germline-derived CDR1 and CDR2 are MNHEY and SMNVEV (reference sequence). The CDR3 is 15 residues long. Trimming stripped 1 base from V and 2 bases from J, with 9 bases between.

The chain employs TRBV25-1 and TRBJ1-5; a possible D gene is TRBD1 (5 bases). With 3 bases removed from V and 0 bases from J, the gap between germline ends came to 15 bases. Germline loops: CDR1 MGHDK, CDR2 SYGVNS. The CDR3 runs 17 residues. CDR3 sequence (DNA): TGTGCCAGCAGTGATTCCGGGACTTTCGATAGCAATCAGCCCCAGCATTTT. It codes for CASSDSGTFDSNQPQHF.

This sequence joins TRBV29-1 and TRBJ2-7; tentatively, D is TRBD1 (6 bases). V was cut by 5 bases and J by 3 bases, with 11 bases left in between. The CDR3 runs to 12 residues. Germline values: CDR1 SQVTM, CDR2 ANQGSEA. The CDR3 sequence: CSVRTEYYEQYF. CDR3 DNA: TGCAGCGTTCGGACAGAGTACTACGAGCAGTACTTC.

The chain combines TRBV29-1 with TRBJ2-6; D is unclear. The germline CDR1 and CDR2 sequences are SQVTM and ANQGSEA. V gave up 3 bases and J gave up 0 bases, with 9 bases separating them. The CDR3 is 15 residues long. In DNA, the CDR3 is TGCAGCGTTGAGGTTCAGAACTCTGGGGCCAACGTCCTGACTTTC. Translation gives CSVEVQNSGANVLTF.

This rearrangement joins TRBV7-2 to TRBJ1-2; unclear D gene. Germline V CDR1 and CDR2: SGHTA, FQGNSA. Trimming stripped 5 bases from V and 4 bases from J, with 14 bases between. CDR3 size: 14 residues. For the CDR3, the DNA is TGTGCCAGCAGCCCCGGCGGGCCCCCCTATGGCTACACCTTC. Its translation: CASSPGGPPYGYTF. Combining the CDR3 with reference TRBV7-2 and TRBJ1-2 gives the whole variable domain GAGVSQSPSNKVTEKGKDVELRCDPISGHTALYWYRQSLGQGLEFLIYFQGNSAPDKSGLPSDRFSAERTGGSVSTLTIQRTQQEDSAVYLCASSPGGPPYGYTFGSGTRLTVV.

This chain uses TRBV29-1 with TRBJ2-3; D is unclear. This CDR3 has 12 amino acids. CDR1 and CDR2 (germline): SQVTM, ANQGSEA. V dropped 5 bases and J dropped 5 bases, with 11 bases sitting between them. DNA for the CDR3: TGCAGCGTTCCGGAAGGGATAGATACGCAGTATTTT. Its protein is CSVPEGIDTQYF.

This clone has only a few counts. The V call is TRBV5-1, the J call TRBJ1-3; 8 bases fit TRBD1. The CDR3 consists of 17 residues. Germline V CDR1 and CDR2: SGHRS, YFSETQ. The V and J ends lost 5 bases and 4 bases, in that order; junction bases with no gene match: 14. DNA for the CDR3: TGCGCCAGCAGTCCGAGGCGACAGGGGATGGAAGGAAACACCATATATTTT. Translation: CASSPRRQGMEGNTIYF.